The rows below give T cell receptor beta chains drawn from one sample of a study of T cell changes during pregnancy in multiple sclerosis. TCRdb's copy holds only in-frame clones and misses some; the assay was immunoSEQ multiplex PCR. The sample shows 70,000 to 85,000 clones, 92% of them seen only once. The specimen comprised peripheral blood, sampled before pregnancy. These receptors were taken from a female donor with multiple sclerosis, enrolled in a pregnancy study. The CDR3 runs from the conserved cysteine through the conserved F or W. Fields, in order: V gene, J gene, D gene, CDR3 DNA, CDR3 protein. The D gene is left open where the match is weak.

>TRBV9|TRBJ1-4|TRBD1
TGTGCCAGCAGCCCGAGGGACAGGAGTAATGAAAAACTGTTTTTT
CASSPRDRSNEKLFF
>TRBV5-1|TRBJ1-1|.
TGCGCCAGCAGCTTGCCGGGGTCAGGCACTGAAGCTTTCTTT
CASSLPGSGTEAFF
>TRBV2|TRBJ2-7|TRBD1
TGTGCCAGCAGTGGTCAGACAGGGGACAGATACTACGAGCAGTACTTC
CASSGQTGDRYYEQYF
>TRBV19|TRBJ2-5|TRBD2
TGTGCCAGTAGTATACTCGCGGGGGAAGAGACCCAGTACTTC
CASSILAGEETQYF
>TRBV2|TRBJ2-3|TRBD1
TGTGCCAGCCGGGCCCGACAGGGGGAAGATACGCAGTATTTT
CASRARQGEDTQYF
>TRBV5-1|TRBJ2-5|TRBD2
TGCGCCAGCAGTGGGAGCGGGGGCCGGGGGGAGACCCAGTACTTC
CASSGSGGRGETQYF
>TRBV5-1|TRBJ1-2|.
TGCGCCAGCACCCCAGACGTGGGGGGAGGCTATGGCTACACCTTC
CASTPDVGGGYGYTF
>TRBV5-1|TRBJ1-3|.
TGCGCCAGCAGCTTGGTGATGGGGGCAGGAGGAAACACCATATATTTT
CASSLVMGAGGNTIYF
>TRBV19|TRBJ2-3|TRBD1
TGTGCCAGTAGTATAACCGGACACCGACAGGGCTCAGATACGCAGTATTTT
CASSITGHRQGSDTQYF
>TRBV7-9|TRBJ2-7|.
TGTGCCAGCAGCTTGGGGGCAGAGGAGGACGAGCAGTACTTC
CASSLGAEEDEQYF
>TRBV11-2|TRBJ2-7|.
TGTGCCAGCAGCTCAGAACACGAGGAGTACTTC
CASSSEHEEYF
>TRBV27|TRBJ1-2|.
TGTGCCAGCAGTTCCCCAGAGAGGGGGGGTGGCTACACCTTC
CASSSPERGGGYTF
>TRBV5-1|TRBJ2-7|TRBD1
TGCGCCAGCTGGGGACAGGTCTACGAGCAGTACTTC
CASWGQVYEQYF